These T cell receptor beta chains were read from a single sample in a study of T cell responses to AZD1222 COVID-19 vaccine. Data came from immunoSEQ multiplex PCR; TCRdb stores just in-frame clones and leaves some out. This sample has 80,000 or so clones, with approximately 90% found just once. This sample comprised peripheral blood, obtained on day 0 of AZD1222 vaccination. The receptors shown here come from an adult in good health. Both conserved end residues are part of each CDR3. A D gene is named only where the DNA matches it firmly. Part of the rows lack a size; the others show once, few, many or a class for expanded clones.

TRBJ1-6,TRBV7-3,NA,16,NA,CASSLTGGSYNSPLHF,TGTGCCAGCAGCTTAACCGGGGGTTCCTATAATTCACCCCTCCACTTT
TRBJ2-5,TRBV6-5,NA,14,NA,CASSYSPGQETQYF,TGTGCCAGCAGTTACAGTCCAGGGCAAGAGACCCAGTACTTC
TRBJ2-3,TRBV24-1,NA,18,TRBD1,CATSEAAGSGGATDTQYF,TGTGCCACCAGTGAGGCCGCGGGTTCAGGGGGCGCGACAGATACGCAGTATTTT
TRBJ2-1,TRBV4-3,NA,16,TRBD2,CASSQDRRAGGREQFF,TGCGCCAGCAGCCAAGATCGTCGAGCGGGAGGGCGGGAGCAGTTCTTC
TRBJ2-7,TRBV3-1/TRBV3-2,NA,15,NA,CASSRPGLASYEQYF,TGTGCCAGCAGCCGCCCCGGGCTAGCGTCCTACGAGCAGTACTTC
TRBJ1-6,TRBV5-1,NA,15,NA,CASSRGRPQDSPLHF,TGCGCCAGCAGCCGGGGACGGCCTCAGGATTCACCCCTCCACTTT
TRBJ2-5,TRBV7-2,NA,16,TRBD2,CASSLVGTSVKETQYF,TGTGCCAGCAGCTTAGTCGGGACTAGCGTTAAAGAGACCCAGTACTTC
TRBJ2-5,TRBV6-5,NA,15,NA,CASSYRTAAEETQYF,TGTGCCAGCAGTTACAGGACAGCGGCGGAAGAGACCCAGTACTTC
TRBJ1-3,TRBV5-1,NA,14,NA,CASSLGSSGNTIYF,TGCGCCAGCAGCTTGGGGTCCTCTGGAAACACCATATATTTT
TRBJ1-2,TRBV12-3/TRBV12-4,once,13,NA,CASSLSGAEGYTF,TGTGCCAGCAGTTTATCGGGGGCGGAGGGCTACACCTTC
TRBJ1-1,TRBV19,NA,14,NA,CASTEGTLGPEAFF,TGTGCCAGTACCGAGGGGACCCTGGGCCCTGAAGCTTTCTTT
TRBJ1-5,TRBV19,NA,14,NA,CASRAPGSGQPQHF,TGTGCCAGTAGAGCCCCAGGGAGCGGTCAGCCCCAGCATTTT
TRBJ1-5,TRBV27,NA,14,NA,CASSFIAMGQPQHF,TGTGCCAGCAGTTTTATAGCGATGGGTCAGCCCCAGCATTTT
TRBJ1-1,TRBV19,NA,14,NA,CASSSTAPLSEAFF,TGTGCCAGTAGTTCGACAGCCCCATTGTCCGAAGCTTTCTTT
TRBJ1-4,TRBV27,NA,19,TRBD1,CASSASTGGEGSFNEKLFF,TGTGCCAGCAGTGCCTCAACAGGGGGCGAAGGGTCATTTAATGAAAAACTGTTTTTT
TRBJ1-6,TRBV28,NA,14,NA,CASSSTGNNSPLHF,TGTGCCAGCAGTTCAACAGGGAATAATTCACCCCTCCACTTT
TRBJ1-2,TRBV19,NA,16,TRBD1,CASSIVGIGTDYGYTF,TGTGCCAGTAGTATAGTCGGAATTGGGACAGACTATGGCTACACCTTC
TRBJ1-1,TRBV5-1,NA,13,NA,CASSLAWNTEAFF,TGCGCCAGCAGCTTGGCCTGGAACACTGAAGCTTTCTTT
TRBJ1-6,TRBV9,NA,14,NA,CASSVMYQDSPLHF,TGTGCCAGCAGCGTAATGTATCAGGATTCACCCCTCCACTTT
TRBJ2-3,TRBV7-3,NA,16,TRBD2,CASSLGLAGATDTQYF,TGTGCCAGCAGCTTAGGGCTAGCGGGGGCCACAGATACGCAGTATTTT
TRBJ1-3,TRBV6-1,NA,15,NA,CASSEGTRSGNTIYF,TGTGCCAGCAGTGAAGGGACCCGCTCTGGAAACACCATATATTTT
TRBJ2-1,TRBV3-1/TRBV3-2,NA,17,NA,CASSRKADYSLYNEQFF,TGTGCCAGCAGCCGGAAGGCGGACTACTCACTCTACAATGAGCAGTTCTTC
TRBJ1-3,TRBV18,NA,17,TRBD1,CASSQGTGDIFGNTIYF,TGTGCCAGCTCGCAAGGGACAGGAGATATTTTTGGAAACACCATATATTTT
TRBJ2-1,TRBV18,NA,16,NA,CASSPFFTGANNEQFF,TGTGCCAGCTCACCATTTTTTACCGGGGCGAACAATGAGCAGTTCTTC
TRBJ1-4,TRBV4-2,few,16,NA,CASSQDSVRSDEKLFF,TGTGCCAGCAGCCAAGATTCGGTGAGGAGTGACGAAAAACTGTTTTTT
TRBJ2-3,TRBV7-9,NA,15,NA,CASSLGGGGTDTQYF,TGTGCCAGCAGCTTAGGAGGAGGGGGAACAGATACGCAGTATTTT
TRBJ2-2,TRBV28,NA,13,NA,CASRTANTGELFF,TGTGCCAGCAGAACTGCGAACACCGGGGAGCTGTTTTTT